This T cell receptor (beta chain) was found in a study of neurological immune-mediated disorders. The cDNA was synthesized by means of template-switch 5'RACE, which was carried out with 10-nucleotide random UMIs. TCRdb reprocessed the 5' RACE reads with MiXCR, giving one entry per CDR3 protein. The table records fewer than 55,000 distinct CDR3 sequences, around 6% of them present only once. Sorted libraries drew on 900,000 to 1,000,000 CD4+ or CD8+ T cells. This clonotype was picked up many times. Antigen unknown. The CDR3 totals 16 residues. Trimming shortened V by 4 bases and J by 3 bases, and 14 bases separated the two germline ends. CDR1 KGHDR and CDR2 SFDVKD come from the germline V gene. Study-wide points: Healthy controls had more TCR clonal expansion than multiple sclerosis, which showed the least, whereas HTLV-1-associated myelopathy showed the most. None of the CDR3 amino acid sequences of expanded clones were shared across subjects, and this suggested private repertoires in all groups.

The source is a woman in her thirties or forties in good health. The specimen sequenced was CD4+ T cells from blood. The chain uses TRBV24-1 and TRBJ1-4, with TRBD1 as a possible D gene (5 bases). CDR3 amino acids: CATSDRDGAANEKLFF. The CDR3 DNA reads as TGTGCCACCAGTGACCGGGACGGCGCCGCTAATGAAAAACTGTTTTTT.